This TCR beta chain was sequenced in a study of T cell changes during pregnancy in multiple sclerosis. Data came from immunoSEQ multiplex PCR; TCRdb stores just in-frame clones and leaves some out. The sample has tens of thousands of clones, 93% seen once; the top ten hold around 4%. Per the germline V gene, CDR1 is WSHSY and CDR2 is SAAADI. This CDR3 region has 14 residues. V gave up 7 bases and J gave up 1 base, with 14 bases separating them. This clonotype originated in a female donor with multiple sclerosis, enrolled in a pregnancy study. The sequenced sample was CD8+ T cells from peripheral blood mononuclear cells, obtained in the second trimester of pregnancy. J is TRBJ2-7 and V is TRBV10-2; a possible D gene is TRBD2 (6 bases). The CDR3 sequence: CASIGAGRSYEQYF. Written as DNA, the CDR3 is TGCGCCAGCATAGGGGCGGGAAGATCCTACGAGCAGTACTTC.